This T cell receptor beta chain is from a study of blood T cell repertoires in COVID-19. The overall study: Acute and convalescent COVID-19 samples came from the United States, Italy and Spain. Nucleic acid was either cDNA or gDNA, and it came from T cells, B-cell-depleted T cells, or PBMCs.

Participants were placed into cohorts based on the clinical history they reported. A PCR-confirmed or clinician-diagnosed COVID-19 case had contacted exposed participants within 2 weeks of entry. The CDR3 covers 16 residues. V was clipped by 3 bases and J by 3 bases, with 19 bases between them. Germline V CDR1 and CDR2: SGHRS, YFSETQ. Profiling relied on immunoSEQ multiplex PCR, and the TCRdb table lists in-frame clones only, not all of them. Of some 270,000 clones listed, more than 85% were seen once; the top ten hold 2.8%. Sequencing used PBMCs or T cells enriched from blood (not recorded which). The chain links TRBV5-1 to TRBJ2-7, with a possible D match to TRBD2 (6 bases). The clonotype originates from a man aged 40-49 years who had been exposed to COVID-19. CDR3 in amino acids: CASSSLTGTGLYEQYF. CDR3 bases: TGCGCCAGCAGCTCTTTAACCGGGACGGGACTCTACGAGCAGTACTTC.